Reported below is one TCR beta chain. The entry originates in a study of blood T cell repertoires in COVID-19. Study at large: The United States, Italy and Spain supplied acute and convalescent COVID-19 samples. Nucleic acid was either cDNA or gDNA, and it came from T cells, B-cell-depleted T cells, or PBMCs.

Per the authors' pipeline: Reference gene primers were amplified, and this amplification served to estimate nucleated cell counts. Sequencing used immunoSEQ multiplex PCR; TCRdb keeps in-frame clones, though not all of them. D and trimming come from the DNA, and the V and J calls and clone size come from that table. Counted here are 200,000 to 250,000 clones, under 90% occurring once; the ten biggest clones make up roughly 4.6%. There are 13 residues in the CDR3. V was cut by 4 bases and J by 3 bases, with 10 bases left in between. Germline V gene sequence: CDR1 SGHRS, CDR2 YFSETQ. The clonotype was recovered from a woman aged 60-75 years who had recovered from COVID-19. The sequenced sample consisted of peripheral blood. The gene calls are TRBV5-1 and TRBJ1-1; D unclear. CDR3 sequence reads: CASSPGGYTEAFF. The DNA of the CDR3 is TGCGCCAGCAGCCCCGGCGGGTACACTGAAGCTTTCTTT.